A single sample gave rise to the 16 T cell receptor beta chains below, sequenced in a study of Graves' ophthalmopathy and Graves' hyperthyroidism. Scientists amplified the TCR beta CDR3 regions from RNA transcripts. Amplification began with first-round RT-PCR using HTBI primers, then second-round multiplex PCR was performed. One entry per CDR3 protein results from TCRdb running MiXCR on the multiplex PCR reads. The sample has more than 550,000 distinct CDR3 sequences; more than 40% are singletons. The specimen was peripheral blood. The source is an adult man with Graves' ophthalmopathy.

This clonotype was detected a few times. The chain carries TRBV2 and TRBJ2-7; 7 nucleotides match TRBD2. This CDR3 region has 15 residues. Germline V gene sequence: CDR1 SNHLY, CDR2 FYNNEI. Trimming removed 4 bases from V and 2 bases from J; junction bases left unmatched: 8. This chain's CDR3 is CASSGHGGSPYEQYF. The CDR3 DNA reads as TGTGCCAGCAGTGGGCACGGGGGGTCCCCCTACGAGCAGTACTTC.

The rearrangement joins TRBV5-4 to TRBJ2-2; no reliable D call. The CDR3 is made up of 16 amino acids. Germline V gene sequence: CDR1 SGHNT, CDR2 YYREEE (reference sequence). Trimming pared 0 bases from V and 1 base from J, leaving 10 bases between. CDR3 residues: CASSLAGLRNTGELFF. The CDR3 DNA reads as TGTGCCAGCAGCTTGGCCGGGCTCAGGAACACCGGGGAGCTGTTTTTT.

The chain couples TRBV7-9 to TRBJ1-3; a possible D gene is TRBD1 (6 bases). The V gene lost 3 bases and the J gene lost 3 bases, with 12 bases spanning the gap. Germline V gives CDR1 SEHNR, CDR2 FQNEAQ (reference sequence). This CDR3 is built from 15 residues. CDR3 bases: TGTGCCAGCAGCTTCCCCGGGGGCGGTGGAAACACCATATATTTT. Translated: CASSFPGGGGNTIYF.

V is TRBV5-1 and J is TRBJ2-2; D is uncertain. CDR1 and CDR2 (germline): SGHRS, YFSETQ. The germline V and J ends were trimmed by 6 bases and 2 bases, with 14 bases remaining between them. The CDR3 contains 15 residues. CDR3 in amino acids: CASNKVPQNTGELFF. The DNA for the CDR3 is TGCGCCAGCAATAAAGTTCCACAAAACACCGGGGAGCTGTTTTTT.

This chain joins TRBV25-1 and TRBJ1-6, with D possibly TRBD1 on 6 matching bases. The CDR3 is made up of 15 amino acids. V gave up 4 bases and J gave up 8 bases, with 15 bases separating them. Germline loops: CDR1 MGHDK, CDR2 SYGVNS. This CDR3 reads CASSGGGGTYSPLHF. The CDR3 coding sequence is TGTGCCAGCAGTGGCGGGGGCGGGACATATTCACCCCTCCACTTT.

Worth noting for this clonotype: This may come from a read error, since a much larger clone is one base off. J is TRBJ2-2 and V is TRBV25-1, with 8 positions matching TRBD1. The CDR3 is 17 amino acids. Germline V CDR1 and CDR2: MGHDK, SYGVNS. The CDR3 coding sequence is TGTGCCAGCAGCTTAAATGTCGGACAGGGAAGTACCGGGGGGCTGTTTTTT. The encoded protein is CASSLNVGQGSTGGLFF.

For this clonotype: A much larger clone lies a single base off, so this may be a read error. This chain connects TRBV20-1 to TRBJ1-4; D uncertain. Looked up from germline, CDR1 is DFQATT and CDR2 is SNEGSKA (reference sequence). The germline V and J ends were trimmed by 1 base and 14 bases, with 11 bases remaining between them. This CDR3 is 11 amino acids long. For the CDR3, the DNA is TGCAGTGCTAGAGGCACCACGGGGCTGTTTTTT. This encodes CSARGTTGLFF.

Ten or more counts support this clonotype. The chain is built from TRBV20-1 and TRBJ2-7; 11 nucleotides line up with TRBD1. CDR1 DFQATT and CDR2 SNEGSKA come from the germline V gene (reference sequence). The J segment lost 3 bases and the V segment lost 4 bases, leaving 5 bases of the junction unmatched. The CDR3 runs to 14 residues. The CDR3 sequence: CSATSGQGDYEQYF. The CDR3 DNA reads as TGCAGTGCTACCTCGGGACAGGGGGACTACGAGCAGTACTTC.

The chain has TRBV7-8 and TRBJ2-7, with D unresolved. The CDR3 length is 12 residues. Germline CDR1 SGHVS, CDR2 FQNEAQ. V lost 0 bases and J 11 bases, leaving 11 bases between the germline ends. The CDR3: CASSLAGLREYF. The CDR3 DNA reads TGTGCCAGCAGCTTAGCGGGTCTACGGGAGTACTTC.

The V gene is TRBV7-9, the J gene TRBJ2-1; D is possibly TRBD1 (6 bases). Germline values: CDR1 SEHNR, CDR2 FQNEAQ (reference sequence). V lost 2 bases, J lost 8 bases, and 7 bases lay in between. The CDR3 has 12 residues. CDR3 sequence: CASSLKGDEQFF. CDR3 DNA: TGTGCCAGCAGCTTAAAGGGGGATGAGCAGTTCTTC.

There are a few counts of this clonotype. Sequence at one end of the junction differs from germline and may be a read error. The gene calls are TRBV10-3 and TRBJ2-2; 9 bases are shared with TRBD2. The CDR3 is made up of 15 amino acids. The V gene's germline CDR1 is ENHRY and CDR2 SYGVKD. The CDR3 loop reads CASSYGTSTTGELFF. CDR3 in DNA: TGTGCCAGCAGTTACGGGACTAGCACCACCGGGGAGCTGTTTTTT.

The rearrangement joins TRBV4-1 to TRBJ2-7, with TRBD1 matching 9 bases. This CDR3 has 14 residues. V was pared by 3 bases and J by 2 bases, with 2 bases of the junction left unmatched. Germline V lookup: CDR1 MGHRA, CDR2 YSYEKL. The CDR3 DNA follows: TGCGCCAGCAGCCATGACAGGGGGGCCTACGAGCAGTACTTC. This encodes CASSHDRGAYEQYF.

Ten or more counts support this clonotype. The chain recombines TRBV24-1 with TRBJ2-7; a possible D gene is TRBD1 (6 bases). CDR1 is KGHDR and CDR2 is SFDVKD in the germline V gene. CDR3 length: 14 residues. Trimming left V 4 bases short and J 2 bases short, with 11 bases between. The CDR3 loop reads CATSETGTTYEQYF. CDR3 in DNA: TGTGCCACCAGTGAAACCGGGACAACCTACGAGCAGTACTTC.

The chain links TRBV11-3 to TRBJ1-2; D not resolved. V dropped 6 bases and J dropped 0 bases, with 11 bases sitting between them. This CDR3 comprises 14 residues. Germline V lookup: CDR1 SGHNT, CDR2 YENEEA. The chain's CDR3 is CASRDRVANYGYTF. The CDR3 DNA reads TGTGCCAGCAGGGATAGGGTAGCTAACTATGGCTACACCTTC.

The chain combines TRBV25-1 with TRBJ2-2; 9 bases match TRBD1. The CDR3 consists of 16 residues. Trimming at V came to 8 bases and at J to 1 base, leaving 8 bases not matched to a gene. Germline assignment: CDR1 MGHDK and CDR2 SYGVNS. The CDR3 region is CASLERQGENTGELFF. CDR3 DNA: TGTGCCAGCTTAGAGCGACAGGGGGAGAACACCGGGGAGCTGTTTTTT.

V usage is TRBV20-1 and J usage is TRBJ1-1; weak D call: TRBD1 (5 bases). The CDR3 sequence is 15 residues long. V was clipped by 1 base and J by 11 bases, with 23 bases between them. The germline V gene encodes CDR1 DFQATT and CDR2 SNEGSKA (reference sequence). The CDR3 DNA sequence: TGCAGTGCTAGAGGGGGCGGTATCCCAGCCATGCTTGCTTTCTTT. Translated: CSARGGGIPAMLAFF.